These T cell receptor beta chains were read from a single sample in a study of blood T cell repertoires in COVID-19. This table comes from immunoSEQ multiplex PCR, and its TCRdb copy is limited to in-frame clones, with some not included. This sample has fewer than 350,000 clones; around 88% occur once, and the top ten carry approximately 2.2%. The specimen sequenced was peripheral blood. These receptors originate from a woman aged 25 to 45 who had recovered from COVID-19. Both conserved end residues are part of each CDR3. Each record gives: V gene, J gene, CDR3 protein.

V gene: TRBV12-3/TRBV12-4; J gene: TRBJ1-6; CDR3 protein: CASSLQYSPLHF
V gene: TRBV9; J gene: TRBJ2-7; CDR3 protein: CASSVEGGLHEQYF
V gene: TRBV19; J gene: TRBJ1-1; CDR3 protein: CASNPLGGGGTEAFF
V gene: TRBV19; J gene: TRBJ2-7; CDR3 protein: CASSTAGVNEQYF
V gene: TRBV5-1; J gene: TRBJ1-1; CDR3 protein: CASSLGTGALNTEAFF
V gene: TRBV7-2; J gene: TRBJ1-2; CDR3 protein: CASSPSAGQGFYGYTF
V gene: TRBV7-2; J gene: TRBJ1-1; CDR3 protein: CASSFQGLEAFF
V gene: TRBV29-1; J gene: TRBJ1-1; CDR3 protein: CSVVRQLNTEAFF
V gene: TRBV5-8; J gene: TRBJ1-1; CDR3 protein: CASSSLEGRPMNTEAFF
V gene: TRBV11-2; J gene: TRBJ2-1; CDR3 protein: CASSFILARAGDNEQFF
V gene: TRBV27; J gene: TRBJ2-1; CDR3 protein: CASSPIMEGAGYNEQFF
V gene: TRBV6-5; J gene: TRBJ1-6; CDR3 protein: CASSSTGTGDSPLHF
V gene: TRBV14; J gene: TRBJ2-1; CDR3 protein: CASSQEWAGGREQFF
V gene: TRBV19; J gene: TRBJ2-7; CDR3 protein: CASSIGMF
V gene: TRBV5-6; J gene: TRBJ2-5; CDR3 protein: CASSLFQGQKMTQYF
V gene: TRBV7-9; J gene: TRBJ2-7; CDR3 protein: CASSTTGTGGNEQYF
V gene: TRBV28; J gene: TRBJ1-1; CDR3 protein: CASSGSGNTEAFF
V gene: TRBV30; J gene: TRBJ2-2; CDR3 protein: CAWARGSGAGELFF
V gene: TRBV19; J gene: TRBJ1-1; CDR3 protein: CASSPWGGDTEAFF
V gene: TRBV3-1/TRBV3-2; J gene: TRBJ1-2; CDR3 protein: CASSPQDPGSGVYGYTF
V gene: TRBV9; J gene: TRBJ1-2; CDR3 protein: CASSVDLNYGYTF
V gene: TRBV6-5; J gene: TRBJ2-1; CDR3 protein: CASSYSLAGDREQFF
V gene: TRBV6-4; J gene: TRBJ1-2; CDR3 protein: CASSDRENYGYTF
V gene: TRBV5-4; J gene: TRBJ2-2; CDR3 protein: CASSLVGAGNTGELFF
V gene: TRBV10-2; J gene: TRBJ2-7; CDR3 protein: CASSESGGNQYEQYF
V gene: TRBV6-1; J gene: TRBJ2-7; CDR3 protein: CASSDPGGTYEQYF
V gene: TRBV6-2/TRBV6-3; J gene: TRBJ2-3; CDR3 protein: CASSYRRDRGQGDTQYF
V gene: TRBV19; J gene: TRBJ2-5; CDR3 protein: CASSPRTSVETQYF
V gene: TRBV5-8; J gene: TRBJ1-5; CDR3 protein: CASSIGGSGQPQHF
V gene: TRBV6-5; J gene: TRBJ1-2; CDR3 protein: CASTLDRGYGYTF
V gene: TRBV4-3; J gene: TRBJ2-2; CDR3 protein: CASSQDHAAGELFF
V gene: TRBV4-3; J gene: TRBJ2-3; CDR3 protein: CASSPRLAGGPDTQYF
V gene: TRBV11-2; J gene: TRBJ2-3; CDR3 protein: CASSKAGHWADTQYF
V gene: TRBV19; J gene: TRBJ1-5; CDR3 protein: CATLSGGWEPQHF
V gene: TRBV28; J gene: TRBJ2-3; CDR3 protein: CASTLAFSTDTQYF
V gene: TRBV7-8; J gene: TRBJ2-3; CDR3 protein: CASSGETGPTDTQYF
V gene: TRBV10-3; J gene: TRBJ1-2; CDR3 protein: CAISDSGQGNRNYGYTF
V gene: TRBV19; J gene: TRBJ2-2; CDR3 protein: CASIPGTANTGELFF
V gene: TRBV4-1; J gene: TRBJ1-5; CDR3 protein: CASSLLGGLLNQPQHF
V gene: TRBV5-6; J gene: TRBJ2-3; CDR3 protein: CASSLVASGGSTDTQYF
V gene: TRBV2; J gene: TRBJ2-3; CDR3 protein: CAREAGPRTDTQYF
V gene: TRBV12-3/TRBV12-4; J gene: TRBJ2-7; CDR3 protein: CASSSSGSNEQYF
V gene: TRBV5-1; J gene: TRBJ2-1; CDR3 protein: CASSFRNEQFF
V gene: TRBV10-1; J gene: TRBJ1-4; CDR3 protein: CAAGKGTNEKLFF
V gene: TRBV4-1; J gene: TRBJ2-4; CDR3 protein: CASSQGQGTSGTKNIQYF
V gene: TRBV5-6; J gene: TRBJ1-2; CDR3 protein: CASSLLSGQGSYYGYTF
V gene: TRBV27; J gene: TRBJ1-6; CDR3 protein: CASSLLGTGSPLHF
V gene: TRBV3-1/TRBV3-2; J gene: TRBJ1-1; CDR3 protein: CASSQGQMNTEAFF
V gene: TRBV5-1; J gene: TRBJ2-5; CDR3 protein: CASSLLPGGQQETQYF